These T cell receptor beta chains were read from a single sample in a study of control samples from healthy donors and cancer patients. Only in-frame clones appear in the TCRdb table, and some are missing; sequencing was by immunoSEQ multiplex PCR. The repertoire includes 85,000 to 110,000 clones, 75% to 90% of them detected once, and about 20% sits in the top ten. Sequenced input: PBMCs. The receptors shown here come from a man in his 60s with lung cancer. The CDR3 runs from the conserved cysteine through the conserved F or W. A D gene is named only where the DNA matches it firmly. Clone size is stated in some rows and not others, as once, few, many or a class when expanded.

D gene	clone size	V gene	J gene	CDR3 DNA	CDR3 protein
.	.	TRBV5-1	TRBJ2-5	TGCGCCAGCAGCTCAGCCCCTCTACGGGGGCTTGGGGAGACCCAGTACTTC	CASSSAPLRGLGETQYF
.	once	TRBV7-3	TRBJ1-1	TGTGCCAGCAGCTTATCAGGGGTTACTGAAGCTTTCTTT	CASSLSGVTEAFF
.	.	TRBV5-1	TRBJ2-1	TGCGCCAGCAGCTTGACCCGCAATGAGCAGTTCTTC	CASSLTRNEQFF
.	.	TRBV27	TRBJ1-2	TGTGCCAGCAGTTTAACAGGACAGTTATATGGCTACACCTTC	CASSLTGQLYGYTF
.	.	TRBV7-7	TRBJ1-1	TGTGCCAGCAGCACCACGTGGGACACTGAAGCTTTCTTT	CASSTTWDTEAFF
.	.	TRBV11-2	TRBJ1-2	TGTGCCAGCAGCTTCCGGAATTCGAGCTATGGCTACACCTTC	CASSFRNSSYGYTF
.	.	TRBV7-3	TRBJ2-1	TGTGCCAGCAGCTTAACGCCCCTAGCCTACAATGAGCAGTTCTTC	CASSLTPLAYNEQFF
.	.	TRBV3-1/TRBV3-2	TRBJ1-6	TGTGCCAGCAGCCAGGATCAGACAAACGGGGATTCACCCCTCCACTTT	CASSQDQTNGDSPLHF
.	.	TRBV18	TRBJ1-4	TGTGCCAGCTCACCACGATCGGGGCAGGGAGCCCTTAATGAAAAACTGTTTTTT	CASSPRSGQGALNEKLFF
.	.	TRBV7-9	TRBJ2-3	TGTGCCAGCAGCTCCCTCCTTACGCCCGGCACAGATACGCAGTATTTT	CASSSLLTPGTDTQYF
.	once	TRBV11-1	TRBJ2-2	TGTGCCAGCAGCCAGGGGCGGGCTTTGACCGGGGAGCTGTTTTTT	CASSQGRALTGELFF